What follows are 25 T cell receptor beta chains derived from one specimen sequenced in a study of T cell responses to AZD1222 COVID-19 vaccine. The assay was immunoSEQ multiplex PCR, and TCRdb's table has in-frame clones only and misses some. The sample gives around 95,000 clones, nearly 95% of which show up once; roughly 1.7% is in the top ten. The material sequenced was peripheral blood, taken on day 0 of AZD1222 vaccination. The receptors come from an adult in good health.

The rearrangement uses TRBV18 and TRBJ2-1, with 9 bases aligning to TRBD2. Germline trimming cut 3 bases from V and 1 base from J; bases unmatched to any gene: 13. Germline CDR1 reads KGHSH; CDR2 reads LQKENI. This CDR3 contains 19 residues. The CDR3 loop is CASSPSAGLAGASYNEQFF. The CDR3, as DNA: TGTGCCAGCTCACCGTCGGCCGGGTTAGCGGGAGCTTCCTACAATGAGCAGTTCTTC.

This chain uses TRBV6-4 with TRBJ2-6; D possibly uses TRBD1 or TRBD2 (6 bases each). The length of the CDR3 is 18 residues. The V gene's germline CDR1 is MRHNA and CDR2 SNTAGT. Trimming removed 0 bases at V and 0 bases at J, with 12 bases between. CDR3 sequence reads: CASSDSIRGLSGANVLTF. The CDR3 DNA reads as TGTGCCAGCAGTGACTCGATACGGGGGCTCTCTGGGGCCAACGTCCTGACTTTC.

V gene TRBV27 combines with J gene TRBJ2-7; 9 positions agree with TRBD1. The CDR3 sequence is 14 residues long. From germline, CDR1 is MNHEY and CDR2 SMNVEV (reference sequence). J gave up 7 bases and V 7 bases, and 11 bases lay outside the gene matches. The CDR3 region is CASMSGTGQIEQYF. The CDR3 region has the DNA TGTGCCAGCATGTCTGGGACAGGGCAAATTGAGCAGTACTTC.

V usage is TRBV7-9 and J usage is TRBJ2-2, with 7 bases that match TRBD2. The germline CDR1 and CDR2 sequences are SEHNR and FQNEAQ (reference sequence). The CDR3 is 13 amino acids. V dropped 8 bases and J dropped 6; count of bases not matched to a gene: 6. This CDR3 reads CASLGGEPGELFF. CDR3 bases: TGTGCCAGCTTGGGAGGGGAGCCCGGGGAGCTGTTTTTT. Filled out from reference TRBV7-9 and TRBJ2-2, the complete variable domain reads DTGVSQNPRHKITKRGQNVTFRCDPISEHNRLYWYRQTLGQGPEFLTYFQNEAQLEKSRLLSDRFSAERPKGSFSTLEIQRTEQGDSAMYLCASLGGEPGELFFGEGSRLTVL.

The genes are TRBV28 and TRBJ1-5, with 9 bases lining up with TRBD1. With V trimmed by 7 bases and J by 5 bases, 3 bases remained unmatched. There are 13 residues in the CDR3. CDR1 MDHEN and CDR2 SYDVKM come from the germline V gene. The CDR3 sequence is CASTDRGDQPQHF. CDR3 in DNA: TGTGCCAGCACGGACAGGGGTGATCAGCCCCAGCATTTT.

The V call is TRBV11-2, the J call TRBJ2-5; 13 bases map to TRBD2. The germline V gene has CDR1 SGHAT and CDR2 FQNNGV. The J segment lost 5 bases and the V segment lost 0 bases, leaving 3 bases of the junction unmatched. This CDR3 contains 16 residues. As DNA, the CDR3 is TGTGCCAGCAGCTTAGAGGGACTAGCGGGATGGGAGACCCAGTACTTC. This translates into CASSLEGLAGWETQYF.

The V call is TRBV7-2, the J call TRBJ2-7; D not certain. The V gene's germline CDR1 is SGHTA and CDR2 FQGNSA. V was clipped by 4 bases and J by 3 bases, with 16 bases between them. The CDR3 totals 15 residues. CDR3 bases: TGTGCCAGCAGCTGGACCGGGCCCCAGCACTACGAGCAGTACTTC. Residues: CASSWTGPQHYEQYF.

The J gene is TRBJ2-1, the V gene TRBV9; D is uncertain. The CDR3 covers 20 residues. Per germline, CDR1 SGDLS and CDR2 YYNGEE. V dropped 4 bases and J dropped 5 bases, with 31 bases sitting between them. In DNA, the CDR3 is TGTGCCAGCAGCTCCCAGACGGATTTGGGCGGATACTACACCGACAATGAGCAGTTCTTC. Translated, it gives CASSSQTDLGGYYTDNEQFF.

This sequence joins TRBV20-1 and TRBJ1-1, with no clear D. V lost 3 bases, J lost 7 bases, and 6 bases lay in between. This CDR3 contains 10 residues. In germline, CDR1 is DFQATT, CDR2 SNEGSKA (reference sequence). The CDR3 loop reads CSASWGEAFF. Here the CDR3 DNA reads TGCAGTGCTAGTTGGGGTGAAGCTTTCTTT.

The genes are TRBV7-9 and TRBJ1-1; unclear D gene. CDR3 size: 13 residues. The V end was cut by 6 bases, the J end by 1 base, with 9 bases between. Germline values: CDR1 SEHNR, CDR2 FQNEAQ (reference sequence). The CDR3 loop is CASRSDSNTEAFF. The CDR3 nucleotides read TGTGCCAGCAGGTCAGACTCGAACACTGAAGCTTTCTTT.

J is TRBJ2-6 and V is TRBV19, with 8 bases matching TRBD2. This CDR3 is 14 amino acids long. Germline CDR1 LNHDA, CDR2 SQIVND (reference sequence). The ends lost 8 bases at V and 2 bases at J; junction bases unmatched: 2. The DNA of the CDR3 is TGTGCCAGTCAGACTAGCGCTGGGGCCAACGTCCTGACTTTC. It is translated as CASQTSAGANVLTF.

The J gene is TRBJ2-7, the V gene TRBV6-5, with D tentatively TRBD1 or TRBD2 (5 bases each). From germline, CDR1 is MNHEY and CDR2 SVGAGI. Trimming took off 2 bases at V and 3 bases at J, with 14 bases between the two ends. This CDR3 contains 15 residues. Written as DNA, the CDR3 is TGTGCCAGCAGTTACGGGGCTAGTGGGAGCTACGAGCAGTACTTC. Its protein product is CASSYGASGSYEQYF.

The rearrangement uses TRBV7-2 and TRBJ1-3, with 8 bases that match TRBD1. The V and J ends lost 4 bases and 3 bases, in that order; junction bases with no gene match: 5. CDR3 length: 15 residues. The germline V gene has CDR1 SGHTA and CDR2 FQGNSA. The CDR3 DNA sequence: TGTGCCAGCAGCTCCCAGGGGGCATATGGAAACACCATATATTTT. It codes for CASSSQGAYGNTIYF. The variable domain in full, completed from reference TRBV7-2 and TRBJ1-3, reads GAGVSQSPSNKVTEKGKDVELRCDPISGHTALYWYRQSLGQGLEFLIYFQGNSAPDKSGLPSDRFSAERTGGSVSTLTIQRTQQEDSAVYLCASSSQGAYGNTIYFGEGSWLTVV.

The CDR3 DNA is TGTGCCAGCAGTTTACGAGTTTTCGCGGGGTTCCCCCAGGACAGGGGAAATTCACCCCTCCACTTT. This sequence encodes CASSLRVFAGFPQDRGNSPLHF. The chain combines TRBV27 with TRBJ1-6, with 9 bases lining up with TRBD1. The ends lost 2 bases at V and 7 bases at J; junction bases unmatched: 24. CDR3 size: 22 residues. The germline V gene has CDR1 MNHEY and CDR2 SMNVEV (reference sequence).

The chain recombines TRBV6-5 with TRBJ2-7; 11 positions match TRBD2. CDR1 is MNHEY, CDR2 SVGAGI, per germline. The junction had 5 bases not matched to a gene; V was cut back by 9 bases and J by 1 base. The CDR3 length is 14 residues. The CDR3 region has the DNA TGTGCCAGTGGGGGGACTAGCGGATCCTACGAGCAGTACTTC. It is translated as CASGGTSGSYEQYF.

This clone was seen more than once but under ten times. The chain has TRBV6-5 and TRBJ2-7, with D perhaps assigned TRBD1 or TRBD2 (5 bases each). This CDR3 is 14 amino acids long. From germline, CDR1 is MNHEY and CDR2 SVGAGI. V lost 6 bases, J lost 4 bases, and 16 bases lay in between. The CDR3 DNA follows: TGTGCCAGCAGAGAGGGACGGTCCCTTTACGAGCAGTACTTC. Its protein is CASREGRSLYEQYF.

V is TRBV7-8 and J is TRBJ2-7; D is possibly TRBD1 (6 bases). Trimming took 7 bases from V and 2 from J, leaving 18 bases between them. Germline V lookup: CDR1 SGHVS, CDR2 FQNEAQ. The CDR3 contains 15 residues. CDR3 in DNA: TGTGCCAGCATCCACCGGGACACGGAGACCTACGAGCAGTACTTC. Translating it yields CASIHRDTETYEQYF.

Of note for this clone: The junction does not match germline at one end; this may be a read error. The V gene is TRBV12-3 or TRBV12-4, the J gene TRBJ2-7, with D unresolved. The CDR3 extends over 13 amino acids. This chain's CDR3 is CASSLSPRPEEYF. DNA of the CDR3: TGTGCCAGCAGTTTAAGTCCGAGGCCCGAGGAGTACTTC.

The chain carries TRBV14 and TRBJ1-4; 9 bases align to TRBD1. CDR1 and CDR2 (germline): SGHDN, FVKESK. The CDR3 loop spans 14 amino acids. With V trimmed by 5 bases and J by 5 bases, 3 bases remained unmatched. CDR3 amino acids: CASSRTGVNEKLFF. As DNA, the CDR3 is TGTGCCAGCAGCAGGACAGGGGTAAATGAAAAACTGTTTTTT.

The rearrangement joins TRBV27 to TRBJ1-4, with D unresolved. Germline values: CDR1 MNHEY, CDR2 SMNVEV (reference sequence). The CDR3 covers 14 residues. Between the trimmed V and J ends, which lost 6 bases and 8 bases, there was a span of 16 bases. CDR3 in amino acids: CASSTPDGVEKLFF. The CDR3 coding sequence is TGTGCCAGCAGCACTCCGGATGGAGTCGAAAAACTGTTTTTT.

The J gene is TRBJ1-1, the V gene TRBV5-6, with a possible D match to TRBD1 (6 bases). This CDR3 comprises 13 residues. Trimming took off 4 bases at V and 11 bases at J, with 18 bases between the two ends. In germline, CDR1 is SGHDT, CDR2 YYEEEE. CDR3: CASSIGQTVNAFF. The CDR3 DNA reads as TGTGCCAGCAGCATCGGACAGACCGTGAACGCTTTCTTT.

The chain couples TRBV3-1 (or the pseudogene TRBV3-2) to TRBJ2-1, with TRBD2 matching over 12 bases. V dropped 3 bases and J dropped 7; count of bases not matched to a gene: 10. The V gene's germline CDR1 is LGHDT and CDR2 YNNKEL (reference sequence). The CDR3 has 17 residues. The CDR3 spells CASSHIGLAGTQNEQFF. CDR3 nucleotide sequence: TGTGCCAGCAGCCACATCGGACTAGCGGGAACTCAGAATGAGCAGTTCTTC.

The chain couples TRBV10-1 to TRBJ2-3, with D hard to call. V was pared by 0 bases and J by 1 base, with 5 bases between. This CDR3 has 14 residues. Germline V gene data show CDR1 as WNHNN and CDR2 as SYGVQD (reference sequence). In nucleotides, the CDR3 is TGCGCCAGCAGTGAGTCGACCGGCACAGATACGCAGTATTTT. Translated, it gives CASSESTGTDTQYF.

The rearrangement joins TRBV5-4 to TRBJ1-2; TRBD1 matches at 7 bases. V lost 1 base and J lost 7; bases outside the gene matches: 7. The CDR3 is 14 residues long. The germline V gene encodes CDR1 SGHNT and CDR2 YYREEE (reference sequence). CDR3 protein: CASSLYNRGGGYTF. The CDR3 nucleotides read TGTGCCAGCAGCTTGTATAACAGGGGCGGTGGCTACACCTTC.

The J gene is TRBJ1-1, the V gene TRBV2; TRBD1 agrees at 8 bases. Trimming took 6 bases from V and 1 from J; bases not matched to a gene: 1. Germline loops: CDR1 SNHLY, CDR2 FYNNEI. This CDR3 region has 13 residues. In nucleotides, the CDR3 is TGTGCCAGCAGCGGACAGGGGAACACTGAAGCTTTCTTT. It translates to CASSGQGNTEAFF.